The T cell receptor beta chain described here comes from a study of lymphopenia after photon versus proton radiotherapy. V dropped 6 bases and J dropped 4 bases, with 12 bases sitting between them. This CDR3 has 14 residues. Germline V lookup: CDR1 SGHTA, CDR2 FQGNSA. The table came from immunoSEQ multiplex PCR; TCRdb's copy has only in-frame clones and leaves some out. The sample yields around 66,000 clones, around 88% seen once. Sequencing used peripheral blood, obtained from a patient treated with photon-based radiotherapy. The rearrangement links TRBV7-2 to TRBJ2-2, with D possibly matching TRBD1 (7 bases). The receptor was derived from a man aged 40-49 years with gastric cancer. CDR3 amino acids: CASRAGGSTGELFF. The CDR3 nucleotides read TGTGCCAGCAGAGCAGGGGGGAGCACCGGGGAGCTGTTTTTT.